Following are 2 T cell receptor beta chains from one sample sequenced in a study of CD8 T cells in ankylosing spondylitis. TCRdb reanalysed the 5' RACE reads using MiXCR and keeps one entry per CDR3 protein. The table has 300,000 to 350,000 distinct CDR3 sequences, around 21% seen once. The sequencing input was blood, either unsorted or a sorted T cell fraction (not recorded which). These receptors were collected from a female donor with ankylosing spondylitis or in good health (not recorded which).

V usage is TRBV10-3 and J usage is TRBJ2-1; 13 nucleotides match TRBD2. The CDR3 has 16 amino acids. Germline assignment: CDR1 ENHRY and CDR2 SYGVKD. Unmatched junction bases numbered 7, after V lost 10 bases and J lost 1 base. The CDR3 nucleotides are TGTGCCACCCGGACTAGCGGGAGAGGATCCTACAATGAGCAGTTCTTC. Its protein product is CATRTSGRGSYNEQFF.

This clonotype was observed many times. The gene calls are TRBV6-5 and TRBJ2-6; D unresolved. The CDR3 runs 15 residues. Germline V gene lookup returns CDR1 MNHEY and CDR2 SVGAGI. Trimming stripped 4 bases from V and 0 bases from J, with 7 bases between. The chain's CDR3 is CASSLELSGANVLTF. In DNA, the CDR3 is TGTGCCAGCAGTTTGGAACTCTCTGGGGCCAACGTCCTGACTTTC.